This T cell receptor (beta chain) comes out of a study of blood T cell repertoires in COVID-19. Looking at the study overall: Samples representing acute and convalescent COVID-19 were sourced from the United States, Italy and Spain. PBMCs, B-cell-depleted T cells, or T cells provided the cDNA or gDNA that made up the material.

It was during active infection that Seattle patients were enrolled and then longitudinally followed. Original handling: Estimated nucleated cell counts came from reference gene primer amplification. Measured with immunoSEQ multiplex PCR; TCRdb has only the in-frame clones, and not every one. That table is the source of V, J and clone size, and D and trimming were worked out from the DNA. In the table there are approximately 25,000 clones, roughly 79% of which are singletons. Sequencing used peripheral blood. The sequence was obtained from a man between 50 and 59 years old with COVID-19, enrolled during active disease.

The CDR3 DNA sequence: TGTGCCAGCAGTTACGACAGGGGGTTTAACTATGGCTACACCTTC. Translating it yields CASSYDRGFNYGYTF. V usage is TRBV6-5 and J usage is TRBJ1-2, with 9 nucleotides matching TRBD1. The germline CDR1 and CDR2 sequences are MNHEY and SVGAGI. V shed 2 bases, J shed 1 base, and the junction held 2 bases outside the gene matches. The CDR3 loop spans 15 amino acids.